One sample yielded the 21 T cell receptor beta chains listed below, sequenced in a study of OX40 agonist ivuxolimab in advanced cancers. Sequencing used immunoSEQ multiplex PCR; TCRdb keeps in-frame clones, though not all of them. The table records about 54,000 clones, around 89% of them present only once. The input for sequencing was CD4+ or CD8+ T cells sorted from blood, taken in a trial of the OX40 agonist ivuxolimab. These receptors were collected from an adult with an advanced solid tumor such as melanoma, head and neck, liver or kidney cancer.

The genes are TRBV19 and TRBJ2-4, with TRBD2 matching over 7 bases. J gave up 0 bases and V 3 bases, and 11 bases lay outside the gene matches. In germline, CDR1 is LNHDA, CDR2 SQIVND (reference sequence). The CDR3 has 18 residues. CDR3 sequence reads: CASSMASGAGLAKNIQYF. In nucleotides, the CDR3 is TGTGCCAGTAGTATGGCCAGCGGGGCCGGTCTAGCCAAAAACATTCAGTACTTC.

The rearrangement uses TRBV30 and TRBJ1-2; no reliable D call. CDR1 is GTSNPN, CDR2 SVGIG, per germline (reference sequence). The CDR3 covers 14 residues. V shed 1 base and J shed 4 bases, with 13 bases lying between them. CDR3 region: CAWSESGGPYGYTF. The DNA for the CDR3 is TGTGCCTGGAGTGAAAGTGGCGGACCCTATGGCTACACCTTC.

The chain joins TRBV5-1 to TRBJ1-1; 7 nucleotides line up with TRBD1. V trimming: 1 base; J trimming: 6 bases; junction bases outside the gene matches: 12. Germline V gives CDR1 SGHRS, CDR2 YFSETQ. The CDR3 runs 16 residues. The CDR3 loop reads CASSLLRQGKDPEAFF. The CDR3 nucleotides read TGCGCCAGCAGCTTGCTACGACAGGGAAAAGACCCTGAAGCTTTCTTT.

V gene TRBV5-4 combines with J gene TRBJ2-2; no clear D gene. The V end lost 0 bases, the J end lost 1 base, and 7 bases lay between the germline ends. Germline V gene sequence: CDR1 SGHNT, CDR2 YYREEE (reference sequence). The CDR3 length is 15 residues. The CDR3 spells CASSLAFQNTGELFF. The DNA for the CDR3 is TGTGCCAGCAGCTTGGCATTCCAGAACACCGGGGAGCTGTTTTTT.

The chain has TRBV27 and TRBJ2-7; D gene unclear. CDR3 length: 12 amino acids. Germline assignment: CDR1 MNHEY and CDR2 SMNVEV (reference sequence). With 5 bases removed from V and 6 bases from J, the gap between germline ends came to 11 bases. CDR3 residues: CASSPPPTEQYF. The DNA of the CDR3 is TGTGCCAGCAGTCCACCGCCGACCGAGCAGTACTTC.

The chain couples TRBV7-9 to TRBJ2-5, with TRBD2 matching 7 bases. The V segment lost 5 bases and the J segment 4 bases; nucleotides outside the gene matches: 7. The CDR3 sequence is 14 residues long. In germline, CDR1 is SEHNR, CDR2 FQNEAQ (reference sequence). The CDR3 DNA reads TGTGCCAGCAGCCTCAGGGAGGGACGAGAGACCCAGTACTTC. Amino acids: CASSLREGRETQYF.

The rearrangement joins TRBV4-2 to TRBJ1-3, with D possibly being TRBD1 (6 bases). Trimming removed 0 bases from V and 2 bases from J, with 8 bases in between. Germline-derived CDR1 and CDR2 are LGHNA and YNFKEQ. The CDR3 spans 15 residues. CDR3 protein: CASSQEYRAGNTIYF. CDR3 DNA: TGTGCCAGCAGCCAAGAGTACAGGGCTGGAAACACCATATATTTT.

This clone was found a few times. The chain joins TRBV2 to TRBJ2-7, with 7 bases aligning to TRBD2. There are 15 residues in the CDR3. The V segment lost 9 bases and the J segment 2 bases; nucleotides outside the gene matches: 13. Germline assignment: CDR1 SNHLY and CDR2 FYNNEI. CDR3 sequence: CARSGRGGPPYEQYF. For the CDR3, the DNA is TGTGCCAGGAGCGGACGGGGAGGGCCCCCCTACGAGCAGTACTTC. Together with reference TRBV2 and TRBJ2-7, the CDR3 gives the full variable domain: EPEVTQTPSHQVTQMGQEVILRCVPISNHLYFYWYRQILGQKVEFLVSFYNNEISEKSEIFDDQFSVERPDGSNFTLKIRSTKLEDSAMYFCARSGRGGPPYEQYFGPGTRLTVT.

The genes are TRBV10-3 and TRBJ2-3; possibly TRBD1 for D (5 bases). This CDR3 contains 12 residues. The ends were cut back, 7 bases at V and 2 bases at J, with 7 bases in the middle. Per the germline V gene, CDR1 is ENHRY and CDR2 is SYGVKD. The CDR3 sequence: CAIKDNTDTQYF. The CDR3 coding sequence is TGTGCCATCAAGGACAACACAGATACGCAGTATTTT.

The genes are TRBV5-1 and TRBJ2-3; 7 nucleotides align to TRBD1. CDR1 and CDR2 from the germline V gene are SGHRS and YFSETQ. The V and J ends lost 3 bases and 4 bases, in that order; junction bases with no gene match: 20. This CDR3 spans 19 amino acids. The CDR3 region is CASSSNRGLIKMGADTQYF. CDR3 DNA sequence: TGCGCCAGCAGCTCGAACAGGGGATTGATCAAGATGGGGGCAGATACGCAGTATTTT.

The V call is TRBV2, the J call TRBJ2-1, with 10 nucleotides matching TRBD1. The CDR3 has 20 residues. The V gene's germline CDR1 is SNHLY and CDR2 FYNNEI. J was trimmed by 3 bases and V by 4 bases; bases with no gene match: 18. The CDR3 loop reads CASSALKGQGTTLGYNEQFF. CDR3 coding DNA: TGTGCCAGCAGTGCCCTGAAGGGACAGGGGACCACGCTCGGCTACAATGAGCAGTTCTTC.

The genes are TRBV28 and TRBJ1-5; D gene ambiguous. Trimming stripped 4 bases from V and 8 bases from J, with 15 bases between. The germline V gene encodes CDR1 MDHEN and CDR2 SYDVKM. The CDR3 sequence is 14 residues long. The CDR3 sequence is CASSSHGAREPQHF. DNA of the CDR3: TGTGCCAGCAGTTCCCACGGTGCCCGTGAGCCCCAGCATTTT. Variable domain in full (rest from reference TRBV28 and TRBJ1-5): DVKVTQSSRYLVKRTGEKVFLECVQDMDHENMFWYRQDPGLGLRLIYFSYDVKMKEKGDIPEGYSVSREKKERFSLILESASTNQTSMYLCASSSHGAREPQHFGDGTRLSIL.

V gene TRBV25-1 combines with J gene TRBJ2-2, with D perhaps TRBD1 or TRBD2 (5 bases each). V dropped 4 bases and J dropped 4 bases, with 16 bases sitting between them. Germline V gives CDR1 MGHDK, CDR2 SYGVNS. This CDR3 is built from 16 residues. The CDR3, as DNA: TGTGCCAGCAGTGCAAGGGTACAGGCGGGCACCGGGGAGCTGTTTTTT. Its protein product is CASSARVQAGTGELFF.

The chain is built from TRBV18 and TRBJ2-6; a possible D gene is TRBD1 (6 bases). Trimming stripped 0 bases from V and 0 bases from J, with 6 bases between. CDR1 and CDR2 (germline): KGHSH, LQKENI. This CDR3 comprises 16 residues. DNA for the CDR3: TGTGCCAGCTCACCACCAGGGGGCTCTGGGGCCAACGTCCTGACTTTC. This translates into CASSPPGGSGANVLTF.

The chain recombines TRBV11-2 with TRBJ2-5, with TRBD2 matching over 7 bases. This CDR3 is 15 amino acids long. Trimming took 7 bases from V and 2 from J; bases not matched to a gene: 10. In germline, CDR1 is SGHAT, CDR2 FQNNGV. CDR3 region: CASTYGDYTQETQYF. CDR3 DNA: TGTGCCAGCACCTATGGGGACTACACACAAGAGACCCAGTACTTC.

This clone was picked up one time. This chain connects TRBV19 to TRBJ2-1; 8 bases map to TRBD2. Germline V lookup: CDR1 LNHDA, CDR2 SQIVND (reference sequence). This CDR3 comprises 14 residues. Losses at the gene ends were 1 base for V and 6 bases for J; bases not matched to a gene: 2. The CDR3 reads CASSIGTSSNEQFF. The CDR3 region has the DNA TGTGCCAGTAGTATAGGGACTAGCAGCAATGAGCAGTTCTTC.

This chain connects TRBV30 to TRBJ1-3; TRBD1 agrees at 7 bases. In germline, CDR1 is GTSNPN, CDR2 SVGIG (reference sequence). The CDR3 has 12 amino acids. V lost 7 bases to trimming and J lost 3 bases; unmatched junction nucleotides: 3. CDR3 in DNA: TGTGCCTCGGCAGGGGGTGGAAACACCATATATTTT. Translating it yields CASAGGGNTIYF.

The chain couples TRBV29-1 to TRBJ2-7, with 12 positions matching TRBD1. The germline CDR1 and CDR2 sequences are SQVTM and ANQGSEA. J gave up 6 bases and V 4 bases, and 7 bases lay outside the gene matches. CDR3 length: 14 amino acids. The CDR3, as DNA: TGCAGCGTTGGGCTGGGACAGGGGGCAACCGAGCAGTACTTC. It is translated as CSVGLGQGATEQYF.

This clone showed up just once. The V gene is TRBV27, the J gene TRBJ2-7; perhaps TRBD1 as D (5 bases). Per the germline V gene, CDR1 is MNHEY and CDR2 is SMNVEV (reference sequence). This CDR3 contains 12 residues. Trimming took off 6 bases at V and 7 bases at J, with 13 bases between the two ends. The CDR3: CASRGPWAEQYF. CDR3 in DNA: TGTGCCAGCAGGGGGCCGTGGGCGGAGCAGTACTTC.

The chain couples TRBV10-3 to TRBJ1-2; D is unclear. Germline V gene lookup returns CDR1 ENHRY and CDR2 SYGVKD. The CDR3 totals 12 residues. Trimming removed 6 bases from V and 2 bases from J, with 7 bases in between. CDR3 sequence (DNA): TGTGCCATCAGAACAGAAAACTATGGCTACACCTTC. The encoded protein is CAIRTENYGYTF.

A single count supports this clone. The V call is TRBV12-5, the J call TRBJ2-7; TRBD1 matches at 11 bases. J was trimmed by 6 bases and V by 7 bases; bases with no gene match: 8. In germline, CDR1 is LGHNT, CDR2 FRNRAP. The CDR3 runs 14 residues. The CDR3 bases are TGTGCTAGTGCCCCATCGGGGACAGGGGGCGAGCAGTACTTC. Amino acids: CASAPSGTGGEQYF.